Below are 18 T cell receptor beta chains sequenced from a single sample in a study of CD8+ T cells in alopecia areata. Following extraction, RNA underwent reverse transcription to cDNA, which served as the sequencing template. Data came from immunoSEQ multiplex PCR; TCRdb stores just in-frame clones and leaves some out. The data show around 300,000 clones, 45% to 70% seen once. Treatment noted: oral pan-JAK inhibitor, 5-10 mg twice daily. The sample in question was CD4+ T cells sorted from blood, obtained around week 54, from a patient treated with tofacitinib. The receptors come from a human donor with alopecia areata.

This clone has only a few counts. CDR3 DNA: TGTGCCAGCAGCGCTACCTGGGATGGCGGCTATGGCTACACCTTC. The encoded protein is CASSATWDGGYGYTF. The J gene is TRBJ1-2, the V gene TRBV11-2; D is unresolved. V was shortened by 5 bases and J by 4 bases, with 17 bases between the two germline ends. Germline CDR1 reads SGHAT; CDR2 reads FQNNGV. This CDR3 region has 15 residues.

The gene calls are TRBV7-6 and TRBJ1-1; possibly TRBD1 for D (6 bases). V was cut by 5 bases and J by 2 bases, with 12 bases left in between. Germline V CDR1 and CDR2: SGHVS, FNYEAQ. The CDR3 covers 14 residues. The CDR3 reads CASSPGTFNTEAFF. In DNA form, the CDR3 reads TGTGCCAGCAGCCCCGGGACATTTAACACTGAAGCTTTCTTT.

The chain recombines TRBV9 with TRBJ2-3, with D tentatively TRBD1 (6 bases). Germline CDR1 SGDLS, CDR2 YYNGEE. V was trimmed by 0 bases and J by 6 bases, leaving 17 bases between them. The CDR3 is 16 amino acids. As DNA, the CDR3 is TGTGCCAGCAGCGTAGCTAATGGGGGCCTGAGGGATACGCAGTATTTT. Protein sequence: CASSVANGGLRDTQYF.

CDR3 residues: CASSSGDRSPLHF. The DNA of the CDR3 is TGTGCCAGCAGTTCAGGGGATCGTTCACCCCTCCACTTT. The chain couples TRBV27 to TRBJ1-6; maybe TRBD1 (6 bases). The germline V gene encodes CDR1 MNHEY and CDR2 SMNVEV (reference sequence). CDR3 length: 13 amino acids. The germline V and J ends were trimmed by 4 bases and 9 bases, with 10 bases remaining between them.

The V and J genes are TRBV10-3 and TRBJ2-7, with 11 bases fitting TRBD2. The length of the CDR3 is 14 residues. V lost 6 bases, J lost 5 bases, and 6 bases stayed unmatched. The germline CDR1 and CDR2 sequences are ENHRY and SYGVKD. For the CDR3, the DNA is TGTGCCATCAGGGGAACTAGCGGGGGCGACGAGCAGTACTTC. This gives the protein CAIRGTSGGDEQYF.

This clone was recorded once. The rearrangement links TRBV5-1 to TRBJ2-7, with 8 bases fitting TRBD1. J lost 3 bases, V lost 5 bases, and 10 bases had no gene match. The CDR3 has 15 residues. CDR1 is SGHRS, CDR2 YFSETQ, per germline. CDR3: CASSQAGTGDYEQYF. The CDR3 nucleotides are TGCGCCAGCAGTCAAGCCGGGACAGGCGACTACGAGCAGTACTTC. The full variable domain, its missing parts supplied by reference TRBV5-1 and TRBJ2-7, is KAGVTQTPRYLIKTRGQQVTLSCSPISGHRSVSWYQQTPGQGLQFLFEYFSETQRNKGNFPGRFSGRQFSNSRSEMNVSTLELGDSALYLCASSQAGTGDYEQYFGPGTRLTVT.

The chain uses TRBV12-5 and TRBJ1-6, with no clear D. The germline V gene encodes CDR1 LGHNT and CDR2 FRNRAP. This CDR3 has 15 amino acids. V was clipped by 3 bases and J by 4 bases, with 10 bases between them. The CDR3 bases are TGTGCTAGTGGTTTTTCAAGACTTTATAATTCACCCCTCCACTTT. The encoded protein is CASGFSRLYNSPLHF.

This clone was counted a few times. The rearrangement uses TRBV29-1 and TRBJ2-7, with unresolved D. Germline V lookup: CDR1 SQVTM, CDR2 ANQGSEA. The germline V and J ends were trimmed by 2 bases and 2 bases, with 10 bases remaining between them. The CDR3 covers 13 residues. CDR3 region: CSVEYPGTYEQYF. The DNA for the CDR3 is TGCAGCGTTGAATACCCAGGAACCTACGAGCAGTACTTC.

The chain couples TRBV4-1 to TRBJ1-1; D ambiguous. The CDR3 is 12 residues long. CDR1 is MGHRA and CDR2 is YSYEKL in the germline V gene. Trimming took 8 bases from V and 5 from J, leaving 12 bases between them. DNA of the CDR3: TGCGCCAGCTTATCGGGGAAAACTGAAGCTTTCTTT. Translated, it gives CASLSGKTEAFF.

Only a few counts were recorded for this clone. This chain joins TRBV7-6 and TRBJ1-1; D gene ambiguous. This CDR3 region has 13 residues. V lost 5 bases, J lost 6 bases, and 13 bases lay in between. Germline values: CDR1 SGHVS, CDR2 FNYEAQ. CDR3 loop: CASSPVPRAEAFF. CDR3 bases: TGTGCCAGCAGCCCAGTTCCGCGCGCTGAAGCTTTCTTT.

The table lists this clone with a few counts. Distinct nucleotide sequences in the sample also encode this CDR3. The chain carries TRBV7-9 and TRBJ2-3; D not certain. Per the germline V gene, CDR1 is SEHNR and CDR2 is FQNEAQ (reference sequence). The CDR3 extends over 11 amino acids. Trimming took 2 bases from V and 6 from J, leaving 3 bases between them. The CDR3 sequence: CASSLTDTQYF. In nucleotides, the CDR3 is TGTGCCAGCAGCTTAACCGATACGCAGTATTTT.

In DNA form, the CDR3 reads TGTGCCTGGACCAGGGGGTTGGATCAGCCCCAGCATTTT. Translating it yields CAWTRGLDQPQHF. V usage is TRBV30 and J usage is TRBJ1-5; 7 bases agree with TRBD1. The germline gives CDR1 GTSNPN, CDR2 SVGIG (reference sequence). The length of the CDR3 is 13 residues. V shed 4 bases, J shed 5 bases, and the junction held 5 bases outside the gene matches.

V is TRBV30 and J is TRBJ2-3; possibly TRBD1 or TRBD2 for D (7 bases each). Trimming stripped 7 bases from V and 6 bases from J, with 17 bases between. Per germline, CDR1 GTSNPN and CDR2 SVGIG (reference sequence). The CDR3 extends over 13 amino acids. The CDR3 protein is CAFLRQGGDTQYF. As DNA, the CDR3 is TGTGCCTTCCTACGACAGGGAGGGGATACGCAGTATTTT.

The chain combines TRBV18 with TRBJ2-7; 12 nucleotides align to TRBD2. Germline V gene data show CDR1 as KGHSH and CDR2 as LQKENI. The V segment lost 4 bases and the J segment 4 bases; nucleotides outside the gene matches: 5. The CDR3 covers 15 residues. The DNA for the CDR3 is TGTGCCAGCTCACTAAGGACTAGCGGGGTGTACGAGCAGTACTTC. Amino acids: CASSLRTSGVYEQYF.

Regarding this clone: The same CDR3 can be traced to other DNA sequences in this sample. The chain employs TRBV5-4 and TRBJ2-2; D not certain. This CDR3 is 12 amino acids long. Trimming shortened V by 4 bases and J by 2 bases, and 3 bases separated the two germline ends. Germline V gene data show CDR1 as SGHNT and CDR2 as YYREEE (reference sequence). The CDR3 sequence is CASSPNTGELFF. Here the CDR3 DNA reads TGTGCCAGCAGCCCCAACACCGGGGAGCTGTTTTTT.

The rearrangement links TRBV9 to TRBJ1-5, with D possibly matching TRBD1 (5 bases). V lost 2 bases and J lost 1, with 10 bases in between. This CDR3 region has 15 residues. Germline CDR1 and CDR2: SGDLS and YYNGEE. CDR3 sequence reads: CASSVSGLSNQPQHF. DNA of the CDR3: TGTGCCAGCAGCGTCTCAGGGTTGAGCAATCAGCCCCAGCATTTT.

The chain recombines TRBV30 with TRBJ1-2; 7 positions match TRBD1. Losses at the gene ends were 5 bases for V and 8 bases for J; bases not matched to a gene: 11. Looked up from germline, CDR1 is GTSNPN and CDR2 is SVGIG (reference sequence). The CDR3 covers 13 residues. CDR3 in amino acids: CAWRKETGTGYTF. CDR3 DNA: TGTGCCTGGCGTAAAGAGACAGGGACCGGCTACACCTTC. Variable domain in full (rest from reference TRBV30 and TRBJ1-2): SQTIHQWPATLVQPVGSPLSLECTVEGTSNPNLYWYRQAAGRGLQLLFYSVGIGQISSEVPQNLSASRPQDRQFILSSKKLLLSDSGFYLCAWRKETGTGYTFGSGTRLTVV.

The gene calls are TRBV29-1 and TRBJ1-1; the D is unclear. The CDR3 runs 15 residues. Between the trimmed V and J ends, which lost 4 bases and 4 bases, there was a span of 19 bases. Germline CDR1 SQVTM, CDR2 ANQGSEA. The CDR3 region has the DNA TGCAGCGTTGTGGTTAGGGTGCAATTATCCACTGAAGCTTTCTTT. It codes for CSVVVRVQLSTEAFF.